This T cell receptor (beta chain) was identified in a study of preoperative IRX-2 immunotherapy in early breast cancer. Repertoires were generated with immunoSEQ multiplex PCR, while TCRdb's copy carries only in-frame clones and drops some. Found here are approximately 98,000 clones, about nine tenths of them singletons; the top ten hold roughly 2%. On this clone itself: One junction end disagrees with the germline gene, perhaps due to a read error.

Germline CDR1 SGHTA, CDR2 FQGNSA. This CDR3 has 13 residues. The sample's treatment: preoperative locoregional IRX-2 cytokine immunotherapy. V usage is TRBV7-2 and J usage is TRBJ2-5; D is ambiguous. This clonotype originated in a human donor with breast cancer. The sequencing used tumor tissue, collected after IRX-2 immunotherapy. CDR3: CASSLVFQETQYF. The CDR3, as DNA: TGTGCTAGCAGCTTAGTCTTCCAAGAGACCCAGTACTTC.